This T cell receptor beta chain appears in the sequencing data of a study of identical twins. This clonotype was seen many times. Its specificity is not known. Unique molecular identifiers were in the cDNA, with template-switch universal primer binding. In TCRdb, the 5' RACE reads were re-called with MiXCR into one record per CDR3 protein. The table lists 310,000 or so distinct CDR3 sequences, roughly 9% of them singletons. Study-level points and caveats: Beta out-of-frame sequences showed weaker excess twin sharing.

Germline V CDR1 and CDR2: SEHNR, FQNEAQ (reference sequence). The CDR3 totals 16 residues. V lost 7 bases and J lost 4, with 20 bases in between. The same sample was also studied in work on yellow fever vaccine responses in identical twins.

The chain carries TRBV7-9 and TRBJ2-1, with D uncertain. This receptor was obtained from a woman aged 18 to 35 in good health. The sample was CD8+ T cells sorted from blood. As DNA, the CDR3 is TGTGCCAGCACCCAAAATCTGGGGAAAGGGTACAATGAGCAGTTCTTC. Translating gives CASTQNLGKGYNEQFF.